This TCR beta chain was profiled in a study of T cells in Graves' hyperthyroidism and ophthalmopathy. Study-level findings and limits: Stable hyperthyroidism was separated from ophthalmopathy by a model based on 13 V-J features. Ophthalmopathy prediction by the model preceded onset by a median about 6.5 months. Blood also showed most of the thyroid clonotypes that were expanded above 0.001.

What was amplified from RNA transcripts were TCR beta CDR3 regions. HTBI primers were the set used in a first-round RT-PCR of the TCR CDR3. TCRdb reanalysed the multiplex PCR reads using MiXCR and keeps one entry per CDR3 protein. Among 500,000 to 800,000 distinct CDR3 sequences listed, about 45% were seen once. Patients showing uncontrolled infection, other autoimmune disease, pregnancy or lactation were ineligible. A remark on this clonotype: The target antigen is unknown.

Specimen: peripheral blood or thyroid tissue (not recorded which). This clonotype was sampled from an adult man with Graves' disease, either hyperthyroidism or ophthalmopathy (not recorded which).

This chain's CDR3 is CASEALNQAFF. The CDR3 nucleotides read TGTGCCAGCGAAGCCCTCAACCAAGCTTTCTTT. The chain recombines TRBV25-1 with TRBJ1-1; D uncertain. V lost 8 bases to trimming and J lost 9 bases, with 13 bases between them. CDR3 length equals 11 residues. From germline, CDR1 is MGHDK and CDR2 SYGVNS.